The clone carrying this T cell receptor (beta chain) was found a few times. These data originate in a study of blood T cell repertoires in COVID-19. Study processing details: Amplifying reference gene primers gave estimates of nucleated cell counts. The repertoire was sequenced with immunoSEQ multiplex PCR; TCRdb's copy has only in-frame clones and lacks some. V and J calls and clone size are copied from that table; D and trimming were computed from the DNA. The sample lists about 210,000 clones, around 82% occurring once. This clonotype was obtained from a woman aged 40-49 years with acute or convalescent COVID-19. Sequenced sample: peripheral blood.

CDR3 region: CASSRDRGSEQYF. Here the CDR3 DNA reads TGCGCCAGCAGCCGGGACAGGGGAAGCGAGCAGTACTTC. The chain has TRBV4-3 and TRBJ2-7, with 10 bases identical to TRBD1. The V gene's germline CDR1 is LGHNA and CDR2 YSLEER. The CDR3 is 13 amino acids. With 4 bases clipped from V and 6 bases from J, the junction kept 3 bases outside the gene matches.